A selection of T cell receptor beta chains follows, all from one sample in a study of regulatory T cells in long-lasting Graves disease. MiXCR, applied by TCRdb to the multiplex PCR reads, yields one record per CDR3 protein. The table includes around 400,000 distinct CDR3 sequences, roughly 21% detected once. The input for sequencing was peripheral blood mononuclear cells (PBMCs), taken when the disease was refractory, from a patient treated with antithyroid drugs. Source of these receptors: a female donor with Graves disease. CDR3s include the opening cysteine and the closing phenylalanine or tryptophan. A D gene is named only where the DNA matches it firmly. Clone sizes are given selectively: once, few, many, or a class where the clone is expanded.

>12|many|TRBV7-9|TRBJ1-1|.
CASSYVNTEAFF
TGTGCCAGCAGCTACGTGAACACTGAAGCTTTCTTT
>17|few|TRBV5-5|TRBJ2-5|TRBD2
CASSLSAIAGDLETQYF
TGTGCCAGCAGCTTGTCTGCGATAGCGGGAGATTTGGAGACCCAGTACTTC
>17|few|TRBV9|TRBJ2-5|TRBD1
CASSVGGEGAQTETQYF
TGTGCCAGCAGCGTAGGGGGAGAGGGGGCGCAAACGGAGACCCAGTACTTC
>14|.|TRBV28|TRBJ2-7|TRBD2
CASSRTSGNYEQYF
TGTGCCAGCAGCCGGACTAGCGGGAACTACGAGCAGTACTTC
>14|many|TRBV6-5|TRBJ1-2|.
CASSYSMGRYGYTF
TGTGCCAGCAGTTACTCGATGGGGCGTTATGGCTACACCTTC
>13|many|TRBV2|TRBJ2-7|.
CASSPREPYEQYF
TGTGCCAGCAGCCCCCGGGAACCCTACGAGCAGTACTTC
>15|few|TRBV13|TRBJ1-1|.
CASSSGGFVNTEAFF
TGTGCCAGCAGCTCCGGGGGGTTTGTGAACACTGAAGCTTTCTTT
>13|few|TRBV6-1|TRBJ1-6|.
CASSPARSSPLHF
TGTGCCAGCAGCCCCGCCCGGAGTTCACCCCTCCACTTT
>13|.|TRBV30|TRBJ1-4|TRBD1
CAWSMTGYEKLFF
TGTGCCTGGAGTATGACAGGGTATGAAAAACTGTTTTTT
>18|few|TRBV7-3|TRBJ2-7|TRBD2
CASSLTRLAPSSDYEQYF
TGTGCCAGCAGCTTAACCCGACTAGCCCCCTCCTCGGACTACGAGCAGTACTTC
>15|many|TRBV7-9|TRBJ1-2|TRBD1
CASSSGQGANYGYTF
TGTGCCAGCAGCTCCGGACAGGGGGCTAACTATGGCTACACCTTC
>14|.|TRBV15|TRBJ2-4|.
CATSRDKVRDIQYF
TGTGCCACCAGCAGAGATAAGGTTAGGGACATTCAGTACTTC
>16|.|TRBV2|TRBJ2-3|TRBD2
CASRGLAGENTDTQYF
TGTGCCAGCAGGGGACTAGCGGGAGAGAACACAGATACGCAGTATTTT
>15|many|TRBV20-1|TRBJ1-4|TRBD1
CSARPRTGTLEKLFF
TGCAGTGCTAGGCCCCGGACAGGGACACTTGAAAAACTGTTTTTT
>14|many|TRBV7-8|TRBJ1-5|.
CASSLGWSNQPQHF
TGTGCCAGCAGCTTAGGTTGGAGCAATCAGCCCCAGCATTTT
>16|many|TRBV3-1|TRBJ2-4|TRBD1
CASSRGQGTAKNIQYF
TGTGCCAGCAGTAGGGGACAGGGGACAGCCAAAAACATTCAGTACTTC
>15|many|TRBV11-1|TRBJ2-1|.
CASSLSGSLGNEQFF
TGTGCCAGCAGCTTGTCAGGGAGTTTAGGTAATGAGCAGTTCTTC
>13|many|TRBV28|TRBJ2-7|TRBD2
CASSPFGLGPPYF
TGTGCCAGCAGTCCCTTCGGACTAGGCCCACCCTACTTC
>15|few|TRBV9|TRBJ2-7|.
CASSPDPYSAHEQYF
TGTGCCAGCAGCCCAGACCCCTACTCGGCACACGAGCAGTACTTC
>14|few|TRBV3-1|TRBJ2-2|.
CASKGDPNTGELFF
TGTGCCAGCAAAGGGGACCCAAACACCGGGGAGCTGTTTTTT
>13|.|TRBV19|TRBJ1-2|.
CATWDKANYGYTF
TGTGCCACCTGGGACAAAGCTAACTATGGCTACACCTTC
>13|many|TRBV20-1|TRBJ2-7|.
CSAARDSGYEQYF
TGCAGTGCAGCACGGGACTCTGGATACGAGCAGTACTTC
>14|many|TRBV20-1|TRBJ1-2|.
CSAKEGSGNYGYTF
TGCAGTGCTAAGGAAGGGTCAGGGAACTATGGCTACACCTTC
>15|.|TRBV6-1|TRBJ1-3|.
CASSPRANSGNTIYF
TGTGCCAGCAGTCCCCGGGCCAACTCTGGAAACACCATATATTTT
>13|many|TRBV12-3/TRBV12-4|TRBJ1-5|.
CASTLRDTHPQHF
TGTGCCAGCACCCTTAGGGACACCCACCCCCAGCATTTT